The present entry profiles one T cell receptor beta chain with its context. PCR amplification relied on 60 Vbeta primers (plus 13 Jbeta primers). Measured with immunoSEQ multiplex PCR; TCRdb has only the in-frame clones, and not every one. Found here are 150,000 to 200,000 clones, approximately 79% of them singletons; the top ten hold over 11%. With 0 bases clipped from V and 4 bases from J, the junction kept 3 bases outside the gene matches. The CDR3 sequence is 15 residues long. Germline V gives CDR1 SGDLS, CDR2 YYNGEE. The data were taken from a study of cytomegalovirus exposure and HLA in healthy donors.

The clonotype was recovered from a man aged 45-65 years in good health and CMV-seropositive. What was sequenced was PBMCs. The chain recombines TRBV9 with TRBJ2-5; the match to TRBD2 covers 10 bases. Here the CDR3 DNA reads TGTGCCAGCAGCGTAGATATAGCGGGAGGAGAGACCCAGTACTTC. Protein sequence: CASSVDIAGGETQYF.